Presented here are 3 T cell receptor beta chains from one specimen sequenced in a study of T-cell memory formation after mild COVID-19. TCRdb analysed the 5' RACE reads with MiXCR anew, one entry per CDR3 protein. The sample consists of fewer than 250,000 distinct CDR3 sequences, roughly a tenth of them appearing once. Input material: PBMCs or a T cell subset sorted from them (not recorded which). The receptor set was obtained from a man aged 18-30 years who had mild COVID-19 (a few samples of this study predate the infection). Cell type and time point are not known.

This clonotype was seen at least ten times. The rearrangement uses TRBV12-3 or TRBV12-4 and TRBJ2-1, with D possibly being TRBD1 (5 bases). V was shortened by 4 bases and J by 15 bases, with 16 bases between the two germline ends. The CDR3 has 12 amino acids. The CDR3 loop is CASSSGPRAPFF. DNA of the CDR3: TGTGCCAGCAGTTCAGGACCCAGGGCACCGTTCTTC.

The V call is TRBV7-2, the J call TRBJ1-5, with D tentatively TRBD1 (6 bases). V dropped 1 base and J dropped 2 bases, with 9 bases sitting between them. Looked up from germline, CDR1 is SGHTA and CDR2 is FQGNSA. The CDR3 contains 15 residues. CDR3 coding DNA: TGTGCCAGCAGCTTAGTTTACAGGGGCAATCAGCCCCAGCATTTT. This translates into CASSLVYRGNQPQHF.

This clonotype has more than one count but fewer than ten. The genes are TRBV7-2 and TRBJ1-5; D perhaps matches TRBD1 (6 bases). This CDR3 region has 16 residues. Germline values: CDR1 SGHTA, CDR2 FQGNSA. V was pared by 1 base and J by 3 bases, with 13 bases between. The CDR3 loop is CASSLVGALNNQPQHF. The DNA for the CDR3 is TGTGCCAGCAGCTTAGTGGGGGCATTAAACAATCAGCCCCAGCATTTT. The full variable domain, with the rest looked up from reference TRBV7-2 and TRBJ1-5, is GAGVSQSPSNKVTEKGKDVELRCDPISGHTALYWYRQSLGQGLEFLIYFQGNSAPDKSGLPSDRFSAERTGGSVSTLTIQRTQQEDSAVYLCASSLVGALNNQPQHFGDGTRLSIL.